One and the same sample provided the 26 T cell receptor beta chains below, sequenced in a study of shared clonotypes between healthy human individuals (dated by TCRdb to 2019 to 2021). Library prep was done by the immunoSEQ multiplex PCR assay. The table comes from immuneACCESS by way of TCRdb, which keeps in-frame sequences with V and J called. Part of the clones is missing from these tables; in studies checked, under half for an unresolved V gene and the rest for unknown reasons. In this sample the table shows about 610,000 clones, about 95% of which occur a single time. 0.095% to 0.13% of the sample rests with the top ten. CD8 naive samples were obtained by positive selection for CCR7 among CD45RO-negative cells, yielding a CD45RA+CCR7+ population from which TemRA cells were excluded. Material for sequencing was naive CD8+ T cells sorted from blood. The sample's cell subset or site label, in plain terms: CD45RA+CCR7+. These receptors originate from a woman aged 25 to 39 in good health.

Turning to this clone: Other DNA sequences in this specimen translate into the identical CDR3. The CDR3: CASSLTGSDGYTF. The CDR3, as DNA: TGTGCCAGCAGTTTAACCGGGTCGGATGGCTACACCTTC. V usage is TRBV28 and J usage is TRBJ1-2; D unclear. Germline V gene lookup returns CDR1 MDHEN and CDR2 SYDVKM. With 2 bases removed from V and 6 bases from J, the gap between germline ends came to 10 bases. The CDR3 sequence is 13 residues long.

J is TRBJ2-1 and V is TRBV7-8; 11 bases are a match to TRBD2. CDR1 is SGHVS, CDR2 FQNEAQ, per germline. J lost 3 bases, V lost 5 bases, and 9 bases had no gene match. The CDR3 contains 17 residues. CDR3 loop: CASSPRGGLAGYNEQFF. CDR3 bases: TGTGCCAGCAGCCCCCGCGGCGGACTAGCGGGCTACAATGAGCAGTTCTTC.

The rearrangement joins TRBV28 to TRBJ2-5; weak D call: TRBD2 (5 bases). The J call could be wrong; TRBJ2-7 is a better fit for the DNA end. The CDR3 length is 14 residues. CDR1 and CDR2 (germline): MDHEN, SYDVKM. The CDR3 here is CASSLGKERDEQYF. The DNA of the CDR3 is TGTGCCAGCAGTTTAGGCAAGGAGAGGGACGAGCAGTACTTC.

The rearrangement uses TRBV14 and TRBJ2-1; 8 positions match TRBD1. Trimming at V came to 1 base and at J to 5 bases, leaving 7 bases not matched to a gene. CDR1 and CDR2 from the germline V gene are SGHDN and FVKESK. This CDR3 contains 16 residues. The DNA of the CDR3 is TGTGCCAGCAGCCAAGCGTTGAGGACAGGGCACAATGAGCAGTTCTTC. Amino acids: CASSQALRTGHNEQFF.

This clone was counted a single time. One end of the junction does not line up with germline, which may come from a read error. The chain carries TRBV2 and TRBJ1-5; possibly TRBD1 for D (6 bases). Germline V gives CDR1 SNHLY, CDR2 FYNNEI. CDR3 size: 13 residues. Here the CDR3 reads CASSEGGNQSQHF. The CDR3 DNA is TGTGCCAGCAGTGAGGGGGGCAATCAGTCCCAGCATTTT.

V gene TRBV28 combines with J gene TRBJ2-7; 11 positions agree with TRBD2. CDR3 length equals 14 residues. The junction had 5 bases not matched to a gene; V was cut back by 4 bases and J by 6 bases. CDR1 is MDHEN, CDR2 SYDVKM, per germline. The DNA for the CDR3 is TGTGCCAGCAGTTCACCGGGACTAGCGGTCGAGCAGTACTTC. This codes for CASSSPGLAVEQYF.

The rearrangement uses TRBV15 and TRBJ2-3, with D perhaps TRBD1 (8 bases). Trimming cost V 0 bases and J 5 bases, with 21 bases left between them. Germline V gene data show CDR1 as LNHNV and CDR2 as YYDKDF (reference sequence). The CDR3 totals 18 residues. The CDR3 loop is CATSRDPGQGGLGDTQYF. CDR3 nucleotide sequence: TGTGCCACCAGCAGAGACCCAGGACAGGGAGGGTTGGGAGATACGCAGTATTTT. The variable domain in full, completed from reference TRBV15 and TRBJ2-3, reads DAMVIQNPRYQVTQFGKPVTLSCSQTLNHNVMYWYQQKSSQAPKLLFHYYDKDFNNEADTPDNFQSRRPNTSFCFLDIRSPGLGDTAMYLCATSRDPGQGGLGDTQYFGPGTRLTVL.

About this clone: The same CDR3 is also encoded by other DNA sequences in this sample. J is TRBJ2-1 and V is TRBV28, with 7 bases identical to TRBD2. The germline gives CDR1 MDHEN, CDR2 SYDVKM. J lost 3 bases, V lost 3 bases, and 2 bases had no gene match. The CDR3 extends over 14 amino acids. The chain's CDR3 is CASSFLADYNEQFF. Here the CDR3 DNA reads TGTGCCAGCAGTTTTCTAGCGGACTACAATGAGCAGTTCTTC. The complete variable domain, with remaining parts taken from reference TRBV28 and TRBJ2-1, reads DVKVTQSSRYLVKRTGEKVFLECVQDMDHENMFWYRQDPGLGLRLIYFSYDVKMKEKGDIPEGYSVSREKKERFSLILESASTNQTSMYLCASSFLADYNEQFFGPGTRLTVL.

The J gene is TRBJ2-2, the V gene TRBV2, with D unclear. The V gene's germline CDR1 is SNHLY and CDR2 FYNNEI. V was trimmed by 8 bases and J by 5 bases, leaving 6 bases between them. This CDR3 contains 11 residues. The CDR3 loop reads CASFVTGELFF. The CDR3 DNA is TGTGCCAGCTTTGTGACCGGGGAGCTGTTTTTT.

The rearrangement links TRBV27 to TRBJ2-5; D unclear. The J call could be wrong; TRBJ2-7 is a better fit for the DNA end. CDR3 length: 13 amino acids. CDR1 MNHEY and CDR2 SMNVEV come from the germline V gene (reference sequence). Here the CDR3 reads CASSSGRSYEQYF. The CDR3 nucleotides read TGTGCCAGCAGTTCTGGACGGTCCTACGAGCAGTACTTC.

Here the CDR3 reads CASSQFLGDEQFF. The CDR3 DNA is TGCGCCAGCAGCCAATTTCTGGGCGATGAGCAGTTCTTC. The V and J genes are TRBV4-1 and TRBJ2-1; the D is unclear. There are 13 residues in the CDR3. The germline V and J ends were trimmed by 2 bases and 8 bases, with 10 bases remaining between them. Germline-derived CDR1 and CDR2 are MGHRA and YSYEKL.

V is TRBV5-4 and J is TRBJ2-7; D unresolved. Germline CDR1 is SGHNT and CDR2 is YYREEE (reference sequence). Trimming took 0 bases from V and 3 from J, leaving 7 bases between them. The CDR3 is 13 amino acids. Here the CDR3 DNA reads TGTGCCAGCAGCTTGGGCCCCGACTACGAGCAGTACTTC. This translates into CASSLGPDYEQYF.

This clone was counted once. The rearrangement joins TRBV5-4 to TRBJ2-3; D is possibly TRBD1 (6 bases). CDR3 length: 15 residues. CDR1 SGHNT and CDR2 YYREEE come from the germline V gene (reference sequence). V lost 4 bases to trimming and J lost 6 bases, with 18 bases between them. CDR3 loop: CASSRTGPGQDTQYF. The CDR3 DNA sequence: TGTGCCAGCAGCCGTACAGGGCCGGGGCAGGATACGCAGTATTTT. Looking up the rest from reference TRBV5-4 and TRBJ2-3 gives the full variable domain: ETGVTQSPTHLIKTRGQQVTLRCSSQSGHNTVSWYQQALGQGPQFIFQYYREEENGRGNFPPRFSGLQFPNYSSELNVNALELDDSALYLCASSRTGPGQDTQYFGPGTRLTVL.

This sequence joins TRBV5-1 and TRBJ2-3; D is ambiguous. Germline loops: CDR1 SGHRS, CDR2 YFSETQ. This CDR3 spans 15 amino acids. V was clipped by 4 bases and J by 0 bases, with 12 bases between them. CDR3 residues: CASSLSGSSTDTQYF. Here the CDR3 DNA reads TGCGCCAGCAGCCTTTCGGGCTCCAGCACAGATACGCAGTATTTT.

In regard to this clone: One end of the junction varies from germline; a read error may be responsible. The chain employs TRBV13 and TRBJ2-3, with TRBD1 matching 7 bases. This CDR3 has 15 residues. Germline CDR1 is PRHDT and CDR2 is FYEKMQ (reference sequence). The CDR3 region has the DNA TGTGCCAGCAGCCTAGGACAGGCGAGCACAGATACGCAGTATTTT. It encodes CASSLGQASTDTQYF.

The CDR3 is CASSIYHPAPQHF. CDR3 coding DNA: TGTGCCAGTAGTATTTATCATCCGGCGCCCCAGCATTTT. The chain is built from TRBV19 and TRBJ1-5; D gene uncertain. CDR1 is LNHDA, CDR2 SQIVND, per germline (reference sequence). The CDR3 runs to 13 residues. The germline V and J ends were trimmed by 3 bases and 9 bases, with 12 bases remaining between them. The variable domain in full, with the rest retrieved from reference TRBV19 and TRBJ1-5, is DGGITQSPKYLFRKEGQNVTLSCEQNLNHDAMYWYRQDPGQGLRLIYYSQIVNDFQKGDIAEGYSVSREKKESFPLTVTSAQKNPTAFYLCASSIYHPAPQHFGDGTRLSIL.

This rearrangement joins TRBV19 to TRBJ2-3; 7 bases map to TRBD2. The CDR3 is 16 residues long. The V segment lost 4 bases and the J segment 5 bases; nucleotides outside the gene matches: 12. Germline CDR1 LNHDA, CDR2 SQIVND (reference sequence). The CDR3 spells CASSTLAVPSQDTQYF. Written as DNA, the CDR3 is TGTGCCAGTAGTACTCTAGCGGTCCCTAGCCAAGATACGCAGTATTTT.

V and J are TRBV27 and TRBJ2-7, with D uncertain. Germline CDR1 MNHEY, CDR2 SMNVEV (reference sequence). CDR3 length: 14 amino acids. V gave up 1 base and J gave up 1 base, with 8 bases separating them. The CDR3 region has the DNA TGTGCCAGCAGTTTATATCATCGATCCTACGAGCAGTACTTC. It translates to CASSLYHRSYEQYF.

This clone was counted between two and nine times. V and J are TRBV10-2 and TRBJ2-7; no clear D gene. Between the trimmed V and J ends, which lost 6 bases and 2 bases, there was a span of 8 bases. This CDR3 has 12 residues. In germline, CDR1 is WSHSY, CDR2 SAAADI. The CDR3 DNA reads as TGCGCCAGCAGCGGCAGCCCCTACGAGCAGTACTTC. It specifies CASSGSPYEQYF.

This chain joins TRBV5-4 and TRBJ2-7, with D tentatively TRBD2 (5 bases). The CDR3 extends over 14 amino acids. The germline V gene encodes CDR1 SGHNT and CDR2 YYREEE (reference sequence). With 6 bases removed from V and 2 bases from J, the gap between germline ends came to 15 bases. The CDR3, as DNA: TGTGCCAGCAACCCTAGCTGGAGGCCCTACGAGCAGTACTTC. Translated, it gives CASNPSWRPYEQYF.

This clone was recorded once. V usage is TRBV19 and J usage is TRBJ1-5; D gene unclear. V lost 4 bases and J 2 bases, leaving 12 bases between the germline ends. Germline assignment: CDR1 LNHDA and CDR2 SQIVND (reference sequence). The CDR3 is 15 residues long. The CDR3 DNA sequence: TGTGCCAGTAGTACGCCGGGTTGGGGCAATCAGCCCCAGCATTTT. The encoded protein is CASSTPGWGNQPQHF.

The rearrangement uses TRBV10-2 and TRBJ1-2; 8 positions agree with TRBD1. The germline gives CDR1 WSHSY, CDR2 SAAADI. This CDR3 region has 16 residues. Unmatched junction bases numbered 5, after V lost 0 bases and J lost 2 bases. CDR3 protein: CASSESWTGTNYGYTF. The CDR3 DNA reads as TGCGCCAGCAGTGAGTCTTGGACAGGGACAAACTATGGCTACACCTTC.

The rearrangement joins TRBV29-1 to TRBJ1-3; tentatively, D is TRBD1 (6 bases). This CDR3 comprises 14 residues. Between the trimmed V and J ends, which lost 5 bases and 2 bases, there was a span of 13 bases. Germline lookup yields CDR1 SQVTM and CDR2 ANQGSEA. The CDR3 DNA reads TGCAGCGTTTACGGGGGGACAACTGGAAACACCATATATTTT. Its translation is CSVYGGTTGNTIYF.

The chain links TRBV27 to TRBJ2-3; 8 bases match TRBD2. The CDR3 is made up of 16 amino acids. Per the germline V gene, CDR1 is MNHEY and CDR2 is SMNVEV (reference sequence). Trimming took 2 bases from V and 1 from J; bases not matched to a gene: 5. The CDR3 region has the DNA TGTGCCAGCAGTTTAGGGGGAGCGGGAGGCACAGATACGCAGTATTTT. It yields the protein CASSLGGAGGTDTQYF.

The CDR3 is CASSIWSSGSSDEQFF. The CDR3, as DNA: TGTGCCAGTAGTATTTGGTCTAGCGGGAGTTCCGATGAGCAGTTCTTC. V is TRBV19 and J is TRBJ2-1; TRBD2 matches 10 bases. The junction had 10 bases not matched to a gene; V was cut back by 3 bases and J by 8 bases. CDR3 length: 16 amino acids. The germline gives CDR1 LNHDA, CDR2 SQIVND (reference sequence).

The V call is TRBV4-1, the J call TRBJ1-1, with D unclear. This CDR3 has 15 residues. Deletions cut 2 bases from V and 1 base from J, with 11 bases between. CDR1 is MGHRA, CDR2 YSYEKL, per germline. DNA for the CDR3: TGCGCCAGCAGCCAATTACCACGCCCGAACACTGAAGCTTTCTTT. It is translated as CASSQLPRPNTEAFF.